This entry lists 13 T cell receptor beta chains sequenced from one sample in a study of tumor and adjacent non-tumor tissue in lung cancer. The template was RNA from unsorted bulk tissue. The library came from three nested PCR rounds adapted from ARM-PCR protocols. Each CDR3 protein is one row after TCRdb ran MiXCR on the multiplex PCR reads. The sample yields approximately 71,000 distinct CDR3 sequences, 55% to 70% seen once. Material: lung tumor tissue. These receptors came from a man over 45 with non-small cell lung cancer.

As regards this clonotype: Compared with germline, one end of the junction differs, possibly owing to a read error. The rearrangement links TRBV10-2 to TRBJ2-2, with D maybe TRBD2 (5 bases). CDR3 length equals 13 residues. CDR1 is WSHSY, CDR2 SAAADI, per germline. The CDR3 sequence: CASKLGNTGELFF. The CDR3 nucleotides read TGCGCCAGCAAGCTGGGGAACACCGGGGAACTGTTTTTT.

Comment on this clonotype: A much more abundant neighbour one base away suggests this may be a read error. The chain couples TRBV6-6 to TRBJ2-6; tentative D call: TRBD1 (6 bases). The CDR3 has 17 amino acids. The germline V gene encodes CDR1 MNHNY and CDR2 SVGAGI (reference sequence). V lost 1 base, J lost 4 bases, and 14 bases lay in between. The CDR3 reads CASSYWQGLAGANVLTF. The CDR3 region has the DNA TGTGCCAGCAGTTACTGGCAGGGGCTGGCCGGGGCCAACGTCCTGACTTTC.

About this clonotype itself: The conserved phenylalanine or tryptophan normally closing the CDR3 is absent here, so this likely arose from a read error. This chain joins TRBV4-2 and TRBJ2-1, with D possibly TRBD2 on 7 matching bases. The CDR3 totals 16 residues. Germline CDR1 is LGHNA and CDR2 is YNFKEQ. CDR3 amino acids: CASSQEGGSSYNEQFI. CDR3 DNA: TGTGCCAGCAGTCAAGAGGGGGGGTCAAGCTATAATGAGCAGTTCATC.

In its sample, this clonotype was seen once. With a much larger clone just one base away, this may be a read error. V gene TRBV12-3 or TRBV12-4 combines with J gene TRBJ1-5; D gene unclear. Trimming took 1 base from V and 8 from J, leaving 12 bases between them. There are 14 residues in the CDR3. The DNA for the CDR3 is TGTGCCAGCAGTTTAGAGGCAGAAAATGAGCCCCAGCATTTT. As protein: CASSLEAENEPQHF.

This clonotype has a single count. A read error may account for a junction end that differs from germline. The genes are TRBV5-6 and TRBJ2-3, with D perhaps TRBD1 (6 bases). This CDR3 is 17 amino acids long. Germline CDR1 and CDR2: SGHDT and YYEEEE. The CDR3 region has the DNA TGTGCCGGCAGTTTGGGTACAGGGCTTACCGGCACAGATACGCAGTATTTT. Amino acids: CAGSLGTGLTGTDTQYF.

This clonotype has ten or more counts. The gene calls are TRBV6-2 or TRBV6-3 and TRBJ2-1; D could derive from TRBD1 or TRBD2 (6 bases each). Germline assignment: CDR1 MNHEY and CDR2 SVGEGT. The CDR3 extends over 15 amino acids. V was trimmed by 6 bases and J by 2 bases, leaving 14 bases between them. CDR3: CASRNTGAPYNEQFF. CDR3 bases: TGTGCCAGCAGAAACACGGGGGCCCCCTACAATGAGCAGTTCTTC.

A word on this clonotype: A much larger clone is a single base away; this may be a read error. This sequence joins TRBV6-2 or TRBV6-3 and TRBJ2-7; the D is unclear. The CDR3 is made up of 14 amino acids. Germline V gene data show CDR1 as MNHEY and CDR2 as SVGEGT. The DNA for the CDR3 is TGTGTCAGCAGTTACCACGACCTAGGCTACGAGCAGTACTTC. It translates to CVSSYHDLGYEQYF.

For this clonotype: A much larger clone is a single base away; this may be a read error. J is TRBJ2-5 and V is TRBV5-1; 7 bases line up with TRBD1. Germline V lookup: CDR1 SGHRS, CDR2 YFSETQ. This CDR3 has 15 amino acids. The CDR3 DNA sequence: TGCGCCAGCAGCTTGGGGGGGACAGACCAAGAGATCCAGTACTTC. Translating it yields CASSLGGTDQEIQYF.

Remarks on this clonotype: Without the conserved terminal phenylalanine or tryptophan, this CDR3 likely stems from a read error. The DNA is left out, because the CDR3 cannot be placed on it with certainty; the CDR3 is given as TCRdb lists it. The CDR3 region is CASSFLRGQLFL. The V and J genes are TRBV11-1 and TRBJ2-1; the table's D call of TRBD1 was not tested on the DNA. The CDR3 sequence runs 12 residues, both termini included. Germline V gene data show CDR1 as SGHAT and CDR2 as FQDESV (reference sequence).

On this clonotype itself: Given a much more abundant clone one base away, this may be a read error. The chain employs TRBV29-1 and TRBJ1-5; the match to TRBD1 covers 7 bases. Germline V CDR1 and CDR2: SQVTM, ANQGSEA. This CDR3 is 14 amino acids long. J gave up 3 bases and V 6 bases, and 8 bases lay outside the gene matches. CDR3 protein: CSVGQVYNNQPQHF. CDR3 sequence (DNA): TGCAGCGTCGGACAGGTGTATAACAATCAGCCCCAGCATTTT.

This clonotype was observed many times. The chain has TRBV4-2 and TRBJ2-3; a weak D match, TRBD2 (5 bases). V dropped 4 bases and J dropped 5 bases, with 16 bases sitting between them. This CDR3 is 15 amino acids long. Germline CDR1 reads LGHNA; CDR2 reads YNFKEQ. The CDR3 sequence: CASSPTTRREDTQYF. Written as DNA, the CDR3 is TGTGCCAGCAGCCCAACAACACGACGGGAAGATACGCAGTATTTT.

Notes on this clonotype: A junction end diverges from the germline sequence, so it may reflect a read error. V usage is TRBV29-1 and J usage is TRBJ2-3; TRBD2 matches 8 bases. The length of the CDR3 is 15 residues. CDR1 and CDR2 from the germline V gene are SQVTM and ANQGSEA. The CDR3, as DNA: TGCAGGGTTGTGAAGCGGGAGACGTTCCCATATACACAGTATTTT. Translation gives CRVVKRETFPYTQYF.

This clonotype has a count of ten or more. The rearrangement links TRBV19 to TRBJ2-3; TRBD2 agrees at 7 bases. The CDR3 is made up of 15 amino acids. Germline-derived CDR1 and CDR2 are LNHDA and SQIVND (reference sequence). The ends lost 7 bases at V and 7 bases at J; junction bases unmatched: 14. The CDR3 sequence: CASTSGGLTSNTQYF. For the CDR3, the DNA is TGTGCCAGTACCTCGGGGGGACTCACCTCGAATACGCAGTATTTT.